This T cell receptor beta chain was found in a study of monozygotic twins with inflammatory bowel disease. One entry per CDR3 protein, without DNA, is what TCRdb gives after re-calling the 5' RACE reads. Here the sample table reports about 420,000 distinct CDR3 sequences. CDR3 size: 15 residues. The germline V gene has CDR1 MNHNS and CDR2 SASEGT. The rearrangement links TRBV6-1 to TRBJ2-1; TCRdb proposes TRBD2, but this gene call is untestable without DNA. The material sequenced was blood. The source is a human donor with ulcerative colitis or Crohn's disease, or a healthy co-twin of an affected twin (not recorded which). The CDR3 is CASATSSGSANEQFF.